One sample yielded the 20 T cell receptor beta chains listed below, sequenced in a study of cytomegalovirus exposure and HLA in healthy donors (TCRdb year 2017). Library method: the immunoSEQ multiplex PCR assay. A mixture of 60 forward primers for TCR Vbeta segments and 13 reverse primers for TCR Jbeta segments was used in the multiplex PCR. This immuneACCESS table, as held by TCRdb, lists in-frame sequences with V and J called but not all clones. Of the missing ones, under half trace to an unresolved V gene in checked studies; the others have no known cause. Present in this sample are about 120,000 clones, under 85% of which were seen just once. Of the sample, approximately 3.7% is held by the ten largest clones. Input material: PBMCs. All receptors come from a human donor in good health.

The chain is built from TRBV9 and TRBJ1-2; 10 bases are shared with TRBD1. CDR1 SGDLS and CDR2 YYNGEE come from the germline V gene. The CDR3 consists of 15 residues. V was clipped by 0 bases and J by 4 bases; unmatched bases: 3. This chain's CDR3 is CASSVGGTGAYGYTF. The CDR3 nucleotides read TGTGCCAGCAGCGTAGGAGGGACAGGGGCCTATGGCTACACCTTC.

CDR3 sequence: CASQGIPGIYGYTF. The CDR3 coding sequence is TGTGCCAGCCAAGGAATCCCGGGAATCTATGGCTACACCTTC. The V gene is TRBV19, the J gene TRBJ1-2, with D unclear. The CDR3 has 14 amino acids. Deletions cut 9 bases from V and 4 bases from J, with 18 bases between. Germline V gives CDR1 LNHDA, CDR2 SQIVND (reference sequence).

The rearrangement links TRBV5-3 to TRBJ2-1; 12 positions match TRBD2. TRBV5-3 is an open reading frame, and its role is uncertain. CDR3 length: 15 residues. The J segment lost 7 bases and the V segment lost 3 bases, leaving 5 bases of the junction unmatched. The CDR3 region is CARSSGLAGYNEQFF. Here the CDR3 DNA reads TGTGCCAGAAGCTCGGGACTAGCGGGTTATAATGAGCAGTTCTTC.

The chain employs TRBV7-6 and TRBJ2-1, with 9 bases matching TRBD2. Trimming cost V 4 bases and J 3 bases; bases outside gene matches: 16. The CDR3 runs 19 residues. Germline CDR1 reads SGHVS; CDR2 reads FNYEAQ. The chain's CDR3 is CASSSRGGGRVHIYNEQFF. The CDR3 nucleotides read TGTGCCAGCAGCTCCCGGGGCGGCGGGAGGGTACATATCTACAATGAGCAGTTCTTC.

This clone was detected only a few times. The chain recombines TRBV2 with TRBJ1-3, with a weak D call TRBD1 (5 bases). The CDR3 is made up of 16 amino acids. Germline V gene data show CDR1 as SNHLY and CDR2 as FYNNEI. V lost 5 bases, J lost 0 bases, and 14 bases lay in between. Here the CDR3 DNA reads TGTGCCAGCAGTAAAGACAGTTCGGACTCTGGAAACACCATATATTTT. Residues: CASSKDSSDSGNTIYF.

This sequence joins TRBV14 and TRBJ2-5; D is perhaps TRBD2 (6 bases). The J call may be incorrect, as the DNA end agrees better with TRBJ2-7. From germline, CDR1 is SGHDN and CDR2 FVKESK. The CDR3 has 14 amino acids. In nucleotides, the CDR3 is TGTGCCAGCAGCCGGGGGGTCCGGAGGAACGAGCAGTACTTC. Amino acids: CASSRGVRRNEQYF.

The chain recombines TRBV6-5 with TRBJ1-1; D is possibly TRBD1 (5 bases). This CDR3 spans 15 amino acids. CDR1 and CDR2 (germline): MNHEY, SVGAGI. Trimming cost V 6 bases and J 3 bases, with 17 bases left between them. CDR3 region: CASRDREGKDTEAFF. In DNA, the CDR3 is TGTGCCAGCAGGGACCGGGAGGGGAAAGACACTGAAGCTTTCTTT.

As regards this clone: Other DNA variants within this sample encode the same CDR3. This chain uses TRBV2 with TRBJ1-5, with 8 bases that match TRBD1. CDR1 and CDR2 from the germline V gene are SNHLY and FYNNEI. This CDR3 comprises 15 residues. Trimming removed 6 bases from V and 6 bases from J; junction bases left unmatched: 10. The CDR3 DNA reads as TGTGCCAGCAGCGGGGGGCAGGGGGCTTCTCAGCCCCAGCATTTT. It encodes CASSGGQGASQPQHF.

A few counts support this clone. CDR3 protein: CASRRGVGFVDTQYF. CDR3 DNA sequence: TGTGCCAGCAGACGGGGAGTGGGTTTTGTGGATACGCAGTATTTT. This sequence joins TRBV2 and TRBJ2-3; tentatively, D is TRBD2 (5 bases). CDR3 length equals 15 residues. In germline, CDR1 is SNHLY, CDR2 FYNNEI. Deletions cut 6 bases from V and 6 bases from J, with 19 bases between.

This sequence joins TRBV29-1 and TRBJ1-2, with D perhaps TRBD1 (5 bases). The germline V and J ends were trimmed by 5 bases and 4 bases, with 8 bases remaining between them. Germline V gives CDR1 SQVTM, CDR2 ANQGSEA. The CDR3 length is 11 residues. The CDR3 region is CSVQGGYGYTF. In nucleotides, the CDR3 is TGCAGCGTTCAGGGAGGCTATGGCTACACCTTC.

The chain carries TRBV10-3 and TRBJ2-3, with a possible D match to TRBD2 (5 bases). Germline-derived CDR1 and CDR2 are ENHRY and SYGVKD. With 2 bases removed from V and 5 bases from J, the gap between germline ends came to 11 bases. The length of the CDR3 is 14 residues. The CDR3 nucleotides read TGTGCCATCAGTGAGCGGGATGTGGGAGATACGCAGTATTTT. Translating gives CAISERDVGDTQYF.

The chain uses TRBV5-1 and TRBJ2-2; TRBD2 agrees at 10 bases. CDR3 length equals 15 residues. The J segment lost 6 bases and the V segment lost 1 base, leaving 3 bases of the junction unmatched. Germline lookup yields CDR1 SGHRS and CDR2 YFSETQ. The CDR3 DNA sequence: TGCGCCAGCAGCTTGAGTCTAGCGGGAGCCGGGGAGCTGTTTTTT. Its protein product is CASSLSLAGAGELFF.

This sequence joins TRBV28 and TRBJ2-3; 8 bases align to TRBD2. Germline CDR1 is MDHEN and CDR2 is SYDVKM. Germline trimming cut 6 bases from V and 4 bases from J; bases unmatched to any gene: 9. CDR3 length: 15 amino acids. In DNA form, the CDR3 reads TGTGCCAGCAGCCCAAGCGGGAGTCGTGCAGATACGCAGTATTTT. Residues: CASSPSGSRADTQYF.

The rearrangement joins TRBV5-1 to TRBJ2-7, with TRBD1 identical over 10 bases. V dropped 0 bases and J dropped 3; count of bases not matched to a gene: 3. Germline V CDR1 and CDR2: SGHRS, YFSETQ. The CDR3 extends over 15 amino acids. CDR3 sequence: CASSLETGGSYEQYF. In DNA, the CDR3 is TGCGCCAGCAGCTTGGAGACAGGGGGCAGCTACGAGCAGTACTTC. The full variable domain, its missing parts supplied by reference TRBV5-1 and TRBJ2-7, is KAGVTQTPRYLIKTRGQQVTLSCSPISGHRSVSWYQQTPGQGLQFLFEYFSETQRNKGNFPGRFSGRQFSNSRSEMNVSTLELGDSALYLCASSLETGGSYEQYFGPGTRLTVT.

The chain is built from TRBV28 and TRBJ1-5, with 9 bases aligning to TRBD1. The V and J ends lost 7 bases and 5 bases, in that order; junction bases with no gene match: 21. CDR1 MDHEN and CDR2 SYDVKM come from the germline V gene. CDR3 length: 19 residues. The CDR3: CASIPGTGTSNVGYQPQHF. DNA of the CDR3: TGTGCCAGCATACCCGGGACAGGGACCTCTAATGTCGGCTATCAGCCCCAGCATTTT.

The chain links TRBV11-3 to TRBJ2-1, with 9 bases that match TRBD1. The CDR3 contains 15 residues. CDR1 and CDR2 (germline): SGHNT, YENEEA. The junction had 8 bases not matched to a gene; V was cut back by 2 bases and J by 9 bases. DNA for the CDR3: TGTGCCAGCAGCTTACCCCCGGGGACAGGGCTTGAGCAGTTCTTC. Protein product: CASSLPPGTGLEQFF. The full variable domain, with the rest looked up from reference TRBV11-3 and TRBJ2-1, is EAGVVQSPRYKIIEKKQPVAFWCNPISGHNTLYWYLQNLGQGPELLIRYENEEAVDDSQLPKDRFSAERLKGVDSTLKIQPAELGDSAVYLCASSLPPGTGLEQFFGPGTRLTVL.

V gene TRBV5-1 combines with J gene TRBJ2-1; D call uncertain. Germline lookup yields CDR1 SGHRS and CDR2 YFSETQ. The CDR3 totals 14 residues. V was pared by 0 bases and J by 6 bases, with 10 bases between. This chain's CDR3 is CASSLVSEPNEQFF. The DNA for the CDR3 is TGCGCCAGCAGCTTGGTCTCAGAACCCAATGAGCAGTTCTTC. The full variable domain, rest sourced from reference TRBV5-1 and TRBJ2-1, is KAGVTQTPRYLIKTRGQQVTLSCSPISGHRSVSWYQQTPGQGLQFLFEYFSETQRNKGNFPGRFSGRQFSNSRSEMNVSTLELGDSALYLCASSLVSEPNEQFFGPGTRLTVL.

The chain has TRBV6-5 and TRBJ1-2; D gene ambiguous. V was shortened by 6 bases and J by 2 bases, with 10 bases between the two germline ends. Germline CDR1 and CDR2: MNHEY and SVGAGI. This CDR3 is built from 13 residues. In nucleotides, the CDR3 is TGTGCCAGCAGCGGGTCGAACAACTATGGCTACACCTTC. This codes for CASSGSNNYGYTF.

The table lists this clone with a count of one. This chain joins TRBV7-3 and TRBJ2-2, with 7 bases aligning to TRBD2. The CDR3 runs to 15 residues. CDR1 and CDR2 (germline): SGHTA, FQGTGA. V was clipped by 3 bases and J by 4 bases; unmatched bases: 5. This CDR3 reads CASSFLADPTGELFF. The CDR3 DNA reads as TGTGCCAGCAGCTTTCTAGCGGACCCCACCGGGGAGCTGTTTTTT.

The genes are TRBV14 and TRBJ2-5; D not resolved. The J call may not be correct, given that the DNA end is closer to TRBJ2-7. Germline assignment: CDR1 SGHDN and CDR2 FVKESK. CDR3 size: 16 residues. The CDR3 reads CASSPKAGLLSYEQYF. CDR3 nucleotide sequence: TGTGCCAGCAGCCCAAAGGCAGGCCTACTCTCCTACGAGCAGTACTTC.